A selection of T cell receptor beta chains follows, all from one sample in a study of OX40 agonist ivuxolimab in advanced cancers. Clones were read by immunoSEQ multiplex PCR, and TCRdb kept only the in-frame ones, dropping some. Of about 80,000 clones listed, about nine tenths are singletons. This sample comprised CD4+ or CD8+ T cells sorted from blood, obtained in a trial of the OX40 agonist ivuxolimab. These receptors originate from an adult with an advanced solid tumor such as melanoma, head and neck, liver or kidney cancer. Each CDR3 is given with its conserved first and last residue. The order of the fields is J gene, D gene, V gene, clone size, CDR3 DNA, CDR3 protein. A D gene is named only where the DNA matches it firmly. Expanded clones get a size class; other rows say once, few or many, or leave the size out.

TRBJ1-5	TRBD1	TRBV27	NA	TGTGCCAGCAGTTTGGGGGGCCCCAGGGGGCCCAATCAGCCCCAGCATTTT	CASSLGGPRGPNQPQHF
TRBJ1-1	NA	TRBV5-1	NA	TGCGCCAGCAGTTGGGGGCCAGGGATCGAAGCTTTCTTT	CASSWGPGIEAFF
TRBJ1-4	NA	TRBV4-1	NA	TGCGCCAGCAGCCAAGGCGGCCCCGAAAAACTGTTTTTT	CASSQGGPEKLFF
TRBJ2-1	TRBD2	TRBV9	NA	TGTGCCAGCAGCCCATCCGGGACTAGCTTTAATGAGCAGTTCTTC	CASSPSGTSFNEQFF
TRBJ1-4	NA	TRBV4-2	NA	TGTGCCAGCAGCCACATAAGACAGAACAATGAAAAACTGTTTTTT	CASSHIRQNNEKLFF
TRBJ2-7	TRBD2	TRBV15	NA	TGTGCCACCAGCAGAGACCGGGGGGTCCACGAGCAGTACTTC	CATSRDRGVHEQYF
TRBJ2-5	TRBD1	TRBV11-1	NA	TGTGCCAGCAGCTTGACGACAGGGGGACCCCAGTACTTC	CASSLTTGGPQYF
TRBJ2-1	TRBD2	TRBV5-1	once	TGCGCCAGCAGCTTCGGACTAGGGGACAATGAGCAGTTCTTC	CASSFGLGDNEQFF
TRBJ2-3	NA	TRBV9	NA	TGTGCCAGCAGTGAACGGGCGGTCACAGATACGCAGTATTTT	CASSERAVTDTQYF
TRBJ2-7	NA	TRBV10-3	once	TGTGCCATCAGTGAGAAATCCTACGAGCAGTACTTC	CAISEKSYEQYF
TRBJ2-2	NA	TRBV2	NA	TGTGCCACCAGAGGGGGAACCGGGGAGCTGTTTTTT	CATRGGTGELFF
TRBJ2-1	NA	TRBV5-1	NA	TGCGCCAGCAGCTTGGTGTCAAGCGGATACAATGAGCAGTTCTTC	CASSLVSSGYNEQFF
TRBJ2-1	NA	TRBV11-1	NA	TGTGCCAGCAGCCTAAGGGGGGGAAGCTCCTACAATGAGCAGTTCTTC	CASSLRGGSSYNEQFF
TRBJ1-1	NA	TRBV5-1	NA	TGCGCCAGCAGCTCGGGGGGGACGGCGAACACTGAAGCTTTCTTT	CASSSGGTANTEAFF
TRBJ2-6	NA	TRBV5-8	NA	TGTGCCAGCAGCTTGGTTGGGGTCGTCTCTCGTCGGGCCAACGTCCTGACTTTC	CASSLVGVVSRRANVLTF
TRBJ1-2	NA	TRBV2	NA	TGTGCCAGCAGCCCGGACGGATTTTTCTATGGCTACACCTTC	CASSPDGFFYGYTF
TRBJ2-7	TRBD2	TRBV5-8	NA	TGTGCCAGCAGCTGGACTAGCGGGAGAACTGGCGAGCAGTACTTC	CASSWTSGRTGEQYF
TRBJ2-3	TRBD1	TRBV19	NA	TGTGCCAGTAGTATCCAGGGACAGGTCACAGATACGCAGTATTTT	CASSIQGQVTDTQYF
TRBJ1-1	NA	TRBV6-1	NA	TGTGCCAGCAGTGGCCGGGAAGAAGCTTTCTTT	CASSGREEAFF
TRBJ2-2	TRBD1	TRBV5-1	NA	TGCGCCAGCAGCCCCGGGACAGCATCGGTCGGGGAGCTGTTTTTT	CASSPGTASVGELFF
TRBJ1-1	NA	TRBV29-1	NA	TGCAGCGTTGAAGATGGGGCTTGGAAGGCTGAAGCTTTCTTT	CSVEDGAWKAEAFF
TRBJ2-7	NA	TRBV5-1	once	TGCGCCAGCAGCTTGGAGCGCGAGATGGAGCAGTACTTC	CASSLEREMEQYF
TRBJ1-6	NA	TRBV9	NA	TGTGCCAGCAGCGTAGCGGGGGATTCACCCCTCCACTTT	CASSVAGDSPLHF
TRBJ1-5	NA	TRBV6-5	NA	TGTGCCAGCAGTCCCCGAAGGGGGAGGGATCAGCCCCAGCATTTT	CASSPRRGRDQPQHF
TRBJ2-5	NA	TRBV23-1	NA	TGCGCCAGCAGTCATCGAGACCGACATCGTACACAAGAGACCCAGTACTTC	CASSHRDRHRTQETQYF
TRBJ2-3	TRBD2	TRBV5-1	once	TGCGCCAGCAGCTCCTGGACTAGCGGGAGCACAGATACGCAGTATTTT	CASSSWTSGSTDTQYF
TRBJ1-5	NA	TRBV2	NA	TGTGCCAGCAACAGGGATCTAGGGCAGCCCCAGCATTTT	CASNRDLGQPQHF
TRBJ2-2	TRBD2	TRBV27	NA	TGTGCCAGCAGCCGCTGGACTAGCGGGGGGTTTAGCACCGGGGAGCTGTTTTTT	CASSRWTSGGFSTGELFF
TRBJ2-1	TRBD2	TRBV18	NA	TGTGCCAGCTCATTAGCGGGAGGGCCCGGCGATGAGCAGTTCTTC	CASSLAGGPGDEQFF
TRBJ2-2	TRBD2	TRBV4-2	NA	TGTGCCAGCAGCCAGATTGGGGATCCGGGACTAGCGTCCAACACCGGGGAGCTGTTTTTT	CASSQIGDPGLASNTGELFF
TRBJ1-1	NA	TRBV28	few	TGTGCCAGCACCGAGGGGTACACTGAAGCTTTCTTT	CASTEGYTEAFF
TRBJ2-5	TRBD2	TRBV14	NA	TGTGCCAGCAGCCCGCGACTAGCGGGAGTGGGGACCCAGTACTTC	CASSPRLAGVGTQYF
TRBJ1-2	NA	TRBV9	once	TGTGCCAGCAGCGTAGCGGGGGGACCTAACTATGGCTACACCTTC	CASSVAGGPNYGYTF
TRBJ2-3	NA	TRBV9	NA	TGTGCCAGCAGCCCCCGGGGGCTTACAGATACGCAGTATTTT	CASSPRGLTDTQYF
TRBJ2-5	TRBD1	TRBV5-1	NA	TGCGCCAGCAGCCCGACAGGGCTTCAAGAGACCCAGTACTTC	CASSPTGLQETQYF
TRBJ2-5	NA	TRBV14	few	TGTGCCAGCAGTCTGCAGGGAAACCAAGAGACCCAGTACTTC	CASSLQGNQETQYF
TRBJ2-7	NA	TRBV11-2	NA	TGTGCCAGCAGCTTAGTAGGGACCTACGAGCAGTACTTC	CASSLVGTYEQYF
TRBJ2-3	NA	TRBV30	NA	TGTGCCTGGAGTAGAGGGGACTCTCCTAGCACAGATACGCAGTATTTT	CAWSRGDSPSTDTQYF
TRBJ1-2	NA	TRBV28	NA	TGTGCCACCCTAACCGGGGAAAGCTACACCTTC	CATLTGESYTF
TRBJ2-1	TRBD2	TRBV12-5	NA	TGTGCTAGTGGTTTGGGATCCCGGGGGGCCTACAATGAGCAGTTCTTC	CASGLGSRGAYNEQFF
TRBJ1-1	NA	TRBV11-1	NA	TGTGCCAGCAGCTTATCAGAAAACACTGAAGCTTTCTTT	CASSLSENTEAFF
TRBJ2-2	NA	TRBV5-1	once	TGCGCCAGCAGCGGATACTACACCGGGGAGCTGTTTTTT	CASSGYYTGELFF
TRBJ1-1	NA	TRBV5-1	NA	TGCGCCAGCAGCTGGGGAACAGGTTCGGTCACTGAAGCTTTCTTT	CASSWGTGSVTEAFF
TRBJ2-7	TRBD1	TRBV15	NA	TGTGCCACCAGCAGATTGGACAGGGAGTACGAGCAGTACTTC	CATSRLDREYEQYF
TRBJ1-1	NA	TRBV27	NA	TGTGCCAGCAGTTTATCGAGGAATACTGAAGCTTTCTTT	CASSLSRNTEAFF
TRBJ2-5	NA	TRBV19	NA	TGTGCCAGTAGTATCCGTGGAGAGCAGTACTTC	CASSIRGEQYF
TRBJ2-7	NA	TRBV5-1	NA	TGCGCCAGCAGCTTGGTAGGGCCCAAGGACGAGCAGTACTTC	CASSLVGPKDEQYF
TRBJ2-5	NA	TRBV6-6	NA	TGTGCCAGCAGTCAGGGTGAGACCCAGTACTTC	CASSQGETQYF
TRBJ1-2	NA	TRBV2	NA	TGTGCCAGCAGTGAAGGGACAGCCTATGGCTACACCTTC	CASSEGTAYGYTF
TRBJ2-7	TRBD1	TRBV5-8	NA	TGTGCCAGCAGCTTGGAGGGACAGACCTACGAGCAGTACTTC	CASSLEGQTYEQYF
TRBJ2-7	TRBD1	TRBV6-6	NA	TGTGCCAGCAGGAAGACGGACAGGGCCGCCTACGAGCAGTACTTC	CASRKTDRAAYEQYF
TRBJ2-2	NA	TRBV6-4	NA	TGTGCCAGCAGTGAACAGGGTCGTGGGAACACCGGGGAGCTGTTTTTT	CASSEQGRGNTGELFF
TRBJ1-2	NA	TRBV5-8	NA	TGTGCCAGCAGCCCCTGGACAGCATCCTATGGCTACACCTTC	CASSPWTASYGYTF
TRBJ1-5	NA	TRBV11-2	NA	TGTGCCAGCAGCTTAGGGTTTTGGTGGGATAGCAATCAGCCCCAGCATTTT	CASSLGFWWDSNQPQHF
TRBJ1-1	NA	TRBV7-9	NA	TGTGCCAGCACCCCGTGGCTCACCGAGGGCACTGAAGCTTTCTTT	CASTPWLTEGTEAFF
TRBJ2-3	NA	TRBV7-9	NA	TGTGCCAGCAGCTTGAAGGGTAGAGGCGATACGCAGTATTTT	CASSLKGRGDTQYF
TRBJ2-7	NA	TRBV5-1	few	TGCGCCAGCAGCTCTGGTTCCAACGAGCAGTACTTC	CASSSGSNEQYF
TRBJ2-3	TRBD2	TRBV9	NA	TGTGCCAGCAGCGTCGTGGGGGGGTTGACAGATACGCAGTATTTT	CASSVVGGLTDTQYF
TRBJ2-7	NA	TRBV18	NA	TGTGCCAGCTCTCGGGAAACAGGGTCCGACGAGCAGTACTTC	CASSRETGSDEQYF